The rows below give T cell receptor beta chains drawn from one sample of a study of blood T cells in healthy people across ages. From the 5' RACE reads, TCRdb called clonotypes with MiXCR, one entry per CDR3 protein. In the table there are roughly 800,000 distinct CDR3 sequences, about three fifths of which are singletons. The specimen sequenced was blood. Every receptor here comes from a man between 25 and 39 years old in good health. The CDR3 runs from the conserved cysteine through the conserved F or W. D genes are given only for firm matches. Clone size is not always given. Where it is, it says once, few, many or a class for expanded clones.

NA,TRBV6-6,TRBJ1-1,NA,TGTGCCAGCAGTTACTCGGTGGGAACTGAAGCTTTCTTT,CASSYSVGTEAFF
TRBD2,TRBV7-2,TRBJ2-5,NA,TGTGCCAGCAGCTTGGGGGCGGGAGGGCCTCCCCAAGAGACCCAGTACTTC,CASSLGAGGPPQETQYF
NA,TRBV12-3/TRBV12-4,TRBJ2-3,many,TGTGCCAGCAGGCTCGGTGATACGCAGTATTTT,CASRLGDTQYF
NA,TRBV7-2,TRBJ2-5,once,TGTGCCAGCAGCTTAGAAGGGGGAGGCCAGTATGAGCAGTACTTC,CASSLEGGGQYEQYF
NA,TRBV7-2,TRBJ2-1,medium-sized,TGTGCCAGCAGCTTGGCTGGGACTCGCACTGTCAATGAGCAGTTCTTC,CASSLAGTRTVNEQFF
NA,TRBV5-1,TRBJ1-1,NA,TGCGCCAGCAGCTTGAGCCCAGAGAACACTGAAGCTTTCTTT,CASSLSPENTEAFF
TRBD2,TRBV29-1,TRBJ2-7,few,TGCAGCGTTGAACGAGGGTTCGGGAGGTACGAGCAGTACTTC,CSVERGFGRYEQYF
NA,TRBV12-3/TRBV12-4,TRBJ2-7,NA,TGTGCCAGCAGTACCCAAGTAGGGTCTCCATACGAGCAGTACTTC,CASSTQVGSPYEQYF
TRBD1,TRBV7-2,TRBJ1-2,NA,TGTGCCAGCAGCCCGTTCCAACAGGGGCGGGATGGCTACACCTTC,CASSPFQQGRDGYTF
NA,TRBV7-2,TRBJ2-1,few,TGTGCCAGCAGCTTAGCGGGTGGAAGACGGGAATGGGTCGATGAGCAGTTCTTC,CASSLAGGRREWVDEQFF
NA,TRBV20-1,TRBJ2-6,few,TGCAGTGCTAGAGATATGGACTCTGGGGCCAACGTCCTGACTTTC,CSARDMDSGANVLTF
NA,TRBV29-1,TRBJ1-1,NA,TGCAGCGTTGAAACAGGGTTGATGAGCACTGAAGCTTTCTTT,CSVETGLMSTEAFF
TRBD2,TRBV29-1,TRBJ2-7,NA,TGCAGCGTTGTCTATGGGGGGGACGGAAACGAGCAGTACTTC,CSVVYGGDGNEQYF
NA,TRBV20-1,TRBJ2-1,once,TGCAGTGCTAGATCCGGGGGTCCCAATGAGCAGTTCTTC,CSARSGGPNEQFF
NA,TRBV20-1,TRBJ1-2,NA,TGCAGTGCGCAAAAGGAGTCAGGGCTAGGCTACACCTTC,CSAQKESGLGYTF
TRBD2,TRBV20-1,TRBJ2-1,NA,TGCAGTGCTACCGGACTAGCGGGAGCCCCTCGGGATGAGCAGTTCTTC,CSATGLAGAPRDEQFF
TRBD1,TRBV4-2,TRBJ1-1,NA,TGTGCCAGCAGCCTCGCCCCAGGGGGAGCTTTCTTT,CASSLAPGGAFF
TRBD1,TRBV7-2,TRBJ2-1,NA,TGTGCCAGCAGCGATACAGGGGCGAGGAATGAGCAGTTCTTC,CASSDTGARNEQFF
NA,TRBV6-5,TRBJ1-2,NA,TGTGCCAGCAGTTACGACCCGGGACGTTCCTTCTATGGCTACACCTTC,CASSYDPGRSFYGYTF
NA,TRBV9,TRBJ2-7,NA,TGTGCCAGTTCAGGGGGGGTCGCCGCGTACGAGCAGTACTTC,CASSGGVAAYEQYF
TRBD2,TRBV3-1,TRBJ2-1,NA,TGTGCCAGCAGCCGAGGTAGCGGGGGGGGATACAATGAGCAGTTCTTC,CASSRGSGGGYNEQFF
NA,TRBV18,TRBJ2-3,NA,TGTGCCAGCGGAGGGACAGTAGATACGCAGTATTTT,CASGGTVDTQYF
NA,TRBV3-1,TRBJ2-5,few,TGTGCCAGCAGCCAAGATAATACAAGGGAAGAGACCCAGTACTTC,CASSQDNTREETQYF
NA,TRBV7-2,TRBJ2-6,NA,TGTGTCAGCAGCTTAGGCAGTATCTTCGTCCTGACTTTC,CVSSLGSIFVLTF
TRBD2,TRBV20-1,TRBJ2-5,NA,TGCAGTGCCCATGCGGGGGGGCGAGAGACCCAGTACTTC,CSAHAGGRETQYF
NA,TRBV29-1,TRBJ1-4,once,TGCAGCGGGGGTTGGGATGAAAAACTGTTTTTT,CSGGWDEKLFF
TRBD2,TRBV20-1,TRBJ2-5,few,TGCAGTGCCAGCCGGGGGGGCTCGGGAAAGACCCAGTACTTC,CSASRGGSGKTQYF
TRBD1,TRBV15,TRBJ2-4,NA,TGTGCCACCAGAAGAACCGGGACAGGGGGCCTCTCGGCCAAAAACATTCGGTACTTC,CATRRTGTGGLSAKNIRYF
TRBD2,TRBV29-1,TRBJ2-5,NA,TGCAGCGTAGCGGGGGAGCAGTACTTC,CSVAGEQYF